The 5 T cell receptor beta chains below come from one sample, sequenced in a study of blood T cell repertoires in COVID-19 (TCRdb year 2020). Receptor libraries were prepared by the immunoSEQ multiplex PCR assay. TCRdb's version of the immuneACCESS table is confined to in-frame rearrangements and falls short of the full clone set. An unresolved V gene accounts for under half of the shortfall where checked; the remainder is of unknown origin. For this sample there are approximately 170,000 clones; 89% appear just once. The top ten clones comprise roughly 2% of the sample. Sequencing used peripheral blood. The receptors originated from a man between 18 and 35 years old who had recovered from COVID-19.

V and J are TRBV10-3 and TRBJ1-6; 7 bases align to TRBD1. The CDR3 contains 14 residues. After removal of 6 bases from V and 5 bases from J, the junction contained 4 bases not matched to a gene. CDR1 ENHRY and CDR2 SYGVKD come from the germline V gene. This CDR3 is CAIRLGTDNSPLHF. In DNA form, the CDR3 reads TGTGCCATCAGGCTAGGGACAGATAATTCACCCCTCCACTTT.

The CDR3 nucleotides read TGTGCCAGCAGCCGATACAGGGGGTTGTATGAAAAACTGTTTTTT. Its translation: CASSRYRGLYEKLFF. The gene calls are TRBV5-8 and TRBJ1-4, with 8 bases aligning to TRBD1. The CDR3 extends over 15 amino acids. Trimming removed 4 bases from V and 6 bases from J; junction bases left unmatched: 8. Germline values: CDR1 SGHTS, CDR2 YDEGEE.

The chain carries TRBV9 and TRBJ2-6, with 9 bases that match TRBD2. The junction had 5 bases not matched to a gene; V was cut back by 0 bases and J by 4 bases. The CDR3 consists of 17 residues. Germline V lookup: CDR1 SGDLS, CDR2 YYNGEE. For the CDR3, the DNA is TGTGCCAGCAGCGTAGTAGCGGGAGCCTCGGGGGCCAACGTCCTGACTTTC. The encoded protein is CASSVVAGASGANVLTF.

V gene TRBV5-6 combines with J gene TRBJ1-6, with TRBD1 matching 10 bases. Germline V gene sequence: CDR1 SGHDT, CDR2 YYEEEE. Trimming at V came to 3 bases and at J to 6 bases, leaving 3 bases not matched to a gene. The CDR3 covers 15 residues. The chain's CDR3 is CASSYRTGGNSPLHF. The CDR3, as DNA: TGTGCCAGCAGCTACAGGACAGGGGGTAATTCACCCCTCCACTTT.

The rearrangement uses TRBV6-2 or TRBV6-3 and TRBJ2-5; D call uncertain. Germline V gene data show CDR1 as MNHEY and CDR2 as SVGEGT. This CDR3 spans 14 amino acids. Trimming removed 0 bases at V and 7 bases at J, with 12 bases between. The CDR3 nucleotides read TGTGCCAGCAGTTACTCCGCAGGAAAGACGACCCAGTACTTC. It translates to CASSYSAGKTTQYF.